The 28 T cell receptor beta chains reported below all come from one sample, sequenced in a study of a mutant IDH1 vaccine in newly diagnosed glioma. Time point given: week 47, end of study. One vaccine dose held 300 ug of mutant IDH1 20-mer peptide and came with topical imiquimod. Repertoires were generated with immunoSEQ multiplex PCR, while TCRdb's copy carries only in-frame clones and drops some. The sample holds about 94,000 clones, roughly nine tenths seen once. Their antigens are not known. The specimen comprised PBMCs, sampled from a glioma patient whose treatment included an IDH1 peptide vaccine. The receptor set was obtained from a woman in her forties or fifties with glioma.

CDR3 bases: TGTGCCAGCAGCTTTGCAGGGTTGGGAGAAGCTTTCTTT. Protein product: CASSFAGLGEAFF. The chain is built from TRBV7-8 and TRBJ1-1, with D perhaps TRBD1 (5 bases). CDR3 length: 13 amino acids. Germline CDR1 reads SGHVS; CDR2 reads FQNEAQ. Trimming took off 3 bases at V and 8 bases at J, with 13 bases between the two ends.

The chain carries TRBV5-4 and TRBJ1-2, with 8 bases aligning to TRBD1. Germline CDR1 and CDR2: SGHNT and YYREEE (reference sequence). This CDR3 spans 15 amino acids. V lost 3 bases to trimming and J lost 4 bases; unmatched junction nucleotides: 8. CDR3 sequence reads: CASSSQGARGYGYTF. For the CDR3, the DNA is TGTGCCAGCAGCTCCCAGGGGGCGCGAGGCTATGGCTACACCTTC.

The CDR3 region is CASIAAGGGYTF. CDR3 nucleotides: TGTGCCAGCATCGCCGCGGGGGGCGGCTACACCTTC. The chain is built from TRBV7-9 and TRBJ1-2; D perhaps matches TRBD1 (6 bases). The CDR3 totals 12 residues. Trimming took 7 bases from V and 8 from J, leaving 14 bases between them. Germline V gene sequence: CDR1 SEHNR, CDR2 FQNEAQ (reference sequence).

The gene calls are TRBV2 and TRBJ2-7, with TRBD1 identical over 7 bases. CDR3 length: 13 residues. J lost 0 bases, V lost 7 bases, and 3 bases had no gene match. The germline V gene encodes CDR1 SNHLY and CDR2 FYNNEI. The CDR3 DNA reads as TGTGCCAGCATGAGGGACAGCTCCTACGAGCAGTACTTC. This encodes CASMRDSSYEQYF.

The chain uses TRBV9 and TRBJ1-5, with 8 positions matching TRBD1. Unmatched junction bases numbered 4, after V lost 4 bases and J lost 4 bases. Germline assignment: CDR1 SGDLS and CDR2 YYNGEE. The CDR3 sequence is 14 residues long. This CDR3 reads CASSPTGGNQPQHF. The CDR3 DNA sequence: TGTGCCAGCAGCCCAACAGGGGGGAATCAGCCCCAGCATTTT. Combining the CDR3 with reference TRBV9 and TRBJ1-5 gives the whole variable domain DSGVTQTPKHLITATGQRVTLRCSPRSGDLSVYWYQQSLDQGLQFLIQYYNGEERAKGNILERFSAQQFPDLHSELNLSSLELGDSALYFCASSPTGGNQPQHFGDGTRLSIL.

The chain recombines TRBV10-3 with TRBJ2-5; possible D gene TRBD2, 5 bases. The V end lost 3 bases, the J end lost 1 base, and 12 bases lay between the germline ends. The CDR3 covers 15 residues. Per germline, CDR1 ENHRY and CDR2 SYGVKD. The CDR3 nucleotides are TGTGCCATCAGTGACCCAGGAGGTTCCCAAGAGACCCAGTACTTC. It specifies CAISDPGGSQETQYF.

This clone was recorded a few times. This chain links TRBV7-6 with TRBJ2-1, with 14 bases lining up with TRBD2. CDR1 is SGHVS and CDR2 is FNYEAQ in the germline V gene. The CDR3 consists of 18 residues. Unmatched junction bases numbered 9, after V lost 4 bases and J lost 4 bases. CDR3 in DNA: TGTGCCAGCAGCTCGGGGACTAGCGGGAGAGTTGGGTACAATGAGCAGTTCTTC. Translated: CASSSGTSGRVGYNEQFF.

The CDR3 is CASSLARTGTGSGYTF. As DNA, the CDR3 is TGTGCCAGCAGCCTCGCTAGGACCGGGACAGGGTCAGGCTACACCTTC. This chain joins TRBV7-9 and TRBJ1-2, with TRBD1 matching 9 bases. Germline lookup yields CDR1 SEHNR and CDR2 FQNEAQ (reference sequence). Trimming took 5 bases from V and 8 from J; bases not matched to a gene: 15. The CDR3 is 16 residues long. Full variable domain (rest looked up from reference TRBV7-9 and TRBJ1-2): DTGVSQNPRHKITKRGQNVTFRCDPISEHNRLYWYRQTLGQGPEFLTYFQNEAQLEKSRLLSDRFSAERPKGSFSTLEIQRTEQGDSAMYLCASSLARTGTGSGYTFGSGTRLTVV.

This chain links TRBV5-1 with TRBJ2-3; D remains ambiguous. This CDR3 region has 13 residues. V was pared by 2 bases and J by 3 bases, with 7 bases between. Per the germline V gene, CDR1 is SGHRS and CDR2 is YFSETQ. This chain's CDR3 is CASSLQLTDTQYF. As DNA, the CDR3 is TGCGCCAGCAGCTTACAGCTTACAGATACGCAGTATTTT.

This chain uses TRBV29-1 with TRBJ1-1; D may be TRBD1 (6 bases). The CDR3 has 13 residues. Per germline, CDR1 SQVTM and CDR2 ANQGSEA. CDR3 coding DNA: TGCAGTGCGGAAACGGGGGCAAGCACTGAAGCTTTCTTT. It is translated as CSAETGASTEAFF.

The V gene is TRBV5-5, the J gene TRBJ1-2, with D perhaps TRBD1 (5 bases). V gave up 0 bases and J gave up 2 bases, with 14 bases separating them. CDR3 length: 16 residues. Germline V gives CDR1 SGHKS, CDR2 YYEKEE (reference sequence). CDR3 residues: CASSLATGRRNYGYTF. DNA of the CDR3: TGTGCCAGCAGCTTGGCGACGGGACGCCGAAACTATGGCTACACCTTC. The full variable domain, in which reference TRBV5-5 and TRBJ1-2 provide the parts outside the CDR3, is DAGVTQSPTHLIKTRGQQVTLRCSPISGHKSVSWYQQVLGQGPQFIFQYYEKEERGRGNFPDRFSARQFPNYSSELNVNALLLGDSALYLCASSLATGRRNYGYTFGSGTRLTVV.

CDR3 residues: CASSIDRALSSYEQYF. In DNA form, the CDR3 reads TGCGCCAGCAGCATCGACAGGGCCCTGAGCTCCTACGAGCAGTACTTC. V usage is TRBV5-1 and J usage is TRBJ2-7, with 7 bases lining up with TRBD1. The CDR3 is 16 residues long. J was trimmed by 0 bases and V by 4 bases; bases with no gene match: 10. Germline V gene sequence: CDR1 SGHRS, CDR2 YFSETQ.

The chain is built from TRBV2 and TRBJ1-1; TRBD1 might be the D (5 bases). Germline V gene data show CDR1 as SNHLY and CDR2 as FYNNEI. V dropped 8 bases and J dropped 5 bases, with 15 bases sitting between them. The CDR3 length is 13 residues. The CDR3 nucleotides are TGTGCCAGCCTGCGGGAGGGGTATACTGAAGCTTTCTTT. Its protein product is CASLREGYTEAFF. Together with reference TRBV2 and TRBJ1-1, the CDR3 gives the full variable domain: EPEVTQTPSHQVTQMGQEVILRCVPISNHLYFYWYRQILGQKVEFLVSFYNNEISEKSEIFDDQFSVERPDGSNFTLKIRSTKLEDSAMYFCASLREGYTEAFFGQGTRLTVV.

The V and J genes are TRBV9 and TRBJ2-2; TRBD2 aligns across 12 bases. Unmatched junction bases numbered 6, after V lost 3 bases and J lost 9 bases. Germline assignment: CDR1 SGDLS and CDR2 YYNGEE. The CDR3 totals 15 residues. CDR3 bases: TGTGCCAGCAGCGCGACTAGCGGGAGTACTTGGGAGCTGTTTTTT. Translating it yields CASSATSGSTWELFF.

The chain couples TRBV5-1 to TRBJ1-1; tentatively, D is TRBD1 (6 bases). Trimming pared 0 bases from V and 4 bases from J, leaving 10 bases between. The CDR3 has 14 residues. Germline V gene lookup returns CDR1 SGHRS and CDR2 YFSETQ. DNA for the CDR3: TGCGCCAGCAGCTTGGCCTTAGGGGGCACTGAAGCTTTCTTT. Translation: CASSLALGGTEAFF.

A note on this clone: Distinct nucleotide sequences in the sample also encode this CDR3. This chain uses TRBV2 with TRBJ1-1, with D unresolved. V was trimmed by 2 bases and J by 3 bases, leaving 1 base between them. CDR1 SNHLY and CDR2 FYNNEI come from the germline V gene. The CDR3 extends over 11 amino acids. In nucleotides, the CDR3 is TGTGCCAGCAGTGAATACACTGAAGCTTTCTTT. Encoded protein: CASSEYTEAFF.

The chain employs TRBV19 and TRBJ1-3; D is ambiguous. The CDR3 has 14 amino acids. V was pared by 6 bases and J by 0 bases, with 9 bases between. Germline V gene data show CDR1 as LNHDA and CDR2 as SQIVND (reference sequence). CDR3 protein: CASRYMDSGNTIYF. In DNA form, the CDR3 reads TGTGCCAGTAGGTACATGGACTCTGGAAACACCATATATTTT.

The CDR3 DNA reads as TGCGCCAGCAGCGGAGGACAGGGGAGGCACTATAATTCACCCCTCCACTTT. It specifies CASSGGQGRHYNSPLHF. This chain links TRBV5-1 with TRBJ1-6; TRBD1 agrees at 9 bases. With V trimmed by 4 bases and J by 3 bases, 8 bases remained unmatched. Germline lookup yields CDR1 SGHRS and CDR2 YFSETQ. The length of the CDR3 is 17 residues.

The V gene is TRBV15, the J gene TRBJ2-3; D remains ambiguous. Germline V gene data show CDR1 as LNHNV and CDR2 as YYDKDF (reference sequence). The CDR3 has 15 residues. The V and J ends lost 0 bases and 0 bases respectively, with 7 bases between them. The CDR3 loop is CATSRERISTDTQYF. The CDR3 DNA reads as TGTGCCACCAGCAGAGAACGGATTAGCACAGATACGCAGTATTTT.

The gene calls are TRBV9 and TRBJ1-3, with D tentatively TRBD1 (5 bases). Trimming shortened V by 1 base and J by 4 bases, and 15 bases separated the two germline ends. CDR1 is SGDLS, CDR2 YYNGEE, per germline. This CDR3 spans 16 amino acids. CDR3 residues: CASSVTGTGRGNTIYF. The CDR3 nucleotides read TGTGCCAGCAGCGTAACAGGCACGGGGAGAGGAAACACCATATATTTT. Using reference TRBV9 and TRBJ1-3 for the parts outside the CDR3, the full variable domain is DSGVTQTPKHLITATGQRVTLRCSPRSGDLSVYWYQQSLDQGLQFLIQYYNGEERAKGNILERFSAQQFPDLHSELNLSSLELGDSALYFCASSVTGTGRGNTIYFGEGSWLTVV.

This clone occurred once. V and J are TRBV25-1 and TRBJ2-1; D call uncertain. The length of the CDR3 is 15 residues. Germline V gene lookup returns CDR1 MGHDK and CDR2 SYGVNS. Trimming took off 1 base at V and 3 bases at J, with 10 bases between the two ends. The CDR3 sequence is CASSESSYDYNEQFF. The CDR3 nucleotides read TGTGCCAGCAGTGAATCGTCTTACGACTACAATGAGCAGTTCTTC. Full variable domain (missing parts from reference TRBV25-1 and TRBJ2-1): EADIYQTPRYLVIGTGKKITLECSQTMGHDKMYWYQQDPGMELHLIHYSYGVNSTEKGDLSSESTVSRIRTEHFPLTLESARPSHTSQYLCASSESSYDYNEQFFGPGTRLTVL.

This clone showed up just a few times. The rearrangement links TRBV5-6 to TRBJ2-5; 8 nucleotides agree with TRBD2. With 3 bases clipped from V and 7 bases from J, the junction kept 8 bases outside the gene matches. CDR3 size: 14 residues. Germline V gives CDR1 SGHDT, CDR2 YYEEEE. CDR3 in amino acids: CASSSTSAGGTQYF. For the CDR3, the DNA is TGTGCCAGCAGCTCGACTAGCGCGGGGGGGACCCAGTACTTC. The whole variable domain, remainder taken from reference TRBV5-6 and TRBJ2-5, is DAGVTQSPTHLIKTRGQQVTLRCSPKSGHDTVSWYQQALGQGPQFIFQYYEEEERQRGNFPDRFSGHQFPNYSSELNVNALLLGDSALYLCASSSTSAGGTQYFGPGTRLLVL.

In this sample, this clone turned up once. The chain carries TRBV6-5 and TRBJ2-6, with unresolved D. The CDR3 length is 13 residues. CDR1 and CDR2 from the germline V gene are MNHEY and SVGAGI. V lost 6 bases and J lost 2, with 5 bases in between. The CDR3: CASRTPGANVLTF. CDR3 bases: TGTGCCAGCAGAACCCCTGGGGCCAACGTCCTGACTTTC.

The chain carries TRBV5-1 and TRBJ2-2; 9 bases match TRBD1. This CDR3 is 17 amino acids long. CDR1 and CDR2 from the germline V gene are SGHRS and YFSETQ. V dropped 4 bases and J dropped 4; count of bases not matched to a gene: 11. CDR3 in DNA: TGCGCCAGCAGCGGATCTCTAAGGACAGGGGTCACCGGGGAGCTGTTTTTT. It is translated as CASSGSLRTGVTGELFF.

The chain has TRBV6-1 and TRBJ2-1, with 8 bases matching TRBD1. Germline lookup yields CDR1 MNHNS and CDR2 SASEGT. Trimming took 1 base from V and 7 from J; bases not matched to a gene: 6. The CDR3 is 15 amino acids. CDR3 DNA: TGTGCCAGCAGTGAAGGAGAAGACAGGGGAAATGAGCAGTTCTTC. Its protein is CASSEGEDRGNEQFF.

This sequence joins TRBV7-3 and TRBJ2-5; weak D call: TRBD2 (5 bases). The CDR3 spans 14 residues. V gave up 2 bases and J gave up 1 base, with 8 bases separating them. Germline V CDR1 and CDR2: SGHTA, FQGTGA. CDR3 coding DNA: TGTGCCAGCAGCTTAGGCGGGTCCCAAGAGACCCAGTACTTC. Its translation: CASSLGGSQETQYF.

The rearrangement uses TRBV2 and TRBJ2-1; D is ambiguous. Trimming stripped 4 bases from V and 5 bases from J, with 9 bases between. This CDR3 region has 13 residues. Germline V gene lookup returns CDR1 SNHLY and CDR2 FYNNEI. The chain's CDR3 is CASSVFLHNEQFF. Written as DNA, the CDR3 is TGTGCCAGCAGTGTCTTTCTTCACAATGAGCAGTTCTTC. Together with reference TRBV2 and TRBJ2-1, the CDR3 gives the full variable domain: EPEVTQTPSHQVTQMGQEVILRCVPISNHLYFYWYRQILGQKVEFLVSFYNNEISEKSEIFDDQFSVERPDGSNFTLKIRSTKLEDSAMYFCASSVFLHNEQFFGPGTRLTVL.

This rearrangement joins TRBV7-9 to TRBJ1-5; D perhaps matches TRBD1 (6 bases). With 5 bases removed from V and 3 bases from J, the gap between germline ends came to 14 bases. This CDR3 region has 15 residues. Looked up from germline, CDR1 is SEHNR and CDR2 is FQNEAQ (reference sequence). The CDR3 DNA follows: TGTGCCAGCAGCCCAGACAGGAGTTACAATCAGCCCCAGCATTTT. It specifies CASSPDRSYNQPQHF. Full variable domain (missing parts from reference TRBV7-9 and TRBJ1-5): DTGVSQNPRHKITKRGQNVTFRCDPISEHNRLYWYRQTLGQGPEFLTYFQNEAQLEKSRLLSDRFSAERPKGSFSTLEIQRTEQGDSAMYLCASSPDRSYNQPQHFGDGTRLSIL.